This entry concerns a single TCR beta chain. Its antigen remains unidentified. No qualities accompany the bases; no much larger clone lies one base away. These data are taken from a study of blood T cell repertoires in COVID-19 (dated by TCRdb to about 2020). General notes on the study: Samples from collaborators originated in the United States, Italy and Spain and spanned both the acute and convalescent phases of COVID-19. Samples came from the ongoing ImmuneRACE study (first 160 participants) plus 1,254 subjects from 6 global collaborators. The sample metadata nearly always contained a de-identified subject ID, COVID-19 status, age in years and sex. A freely available public database, intended as a resource for researchers studying the immune response to SARS-CoV-2, is where the repertoires were released. The prospective study material was composed of cDNA or gDNA derived from T cells, B-cell-depleted T cells, or PBMCs. HLA class I and class II types, where available, came from metadata supplied by the sample provider rather than from assay-based typing. Deeply sampled blood TCRbeta repertoires from subjects exposed to, actively infected with, or recovered from COVID-19 were included in the dataset. Overall study outcomes, separate from this receptor: The amount of clinical and demographic metadata varied by source and participant and was provided uncurated.

V is pruned by 0 bases and J by 4 bases, leaving 5 bases of the junction without a gene match. CDR1 is given as SGHDT and CDR2 as YYEEEE, both from the germline V gene. The CDR3 sequence holds 15 residues, the cysteine and phenylalanine included. Left in the record is the CDR3 DNA by itself, 45 bases read in frame from the first base. Participants in the prospective study were aged about 18 to 90 years, lived in 20 to 25 United States geographic areas, and enrolled through a virtual design. Cohort assignment in the prospective study relied on participant-reported clinical history from a screening survey and a study questionnaire. Recovered participants in ImmuneRACE Cohort 3 were defined as having two consecutive negative NP/OP PCR tests, clearance from a healthcare professional, or resolution of symptoms. Each participant in the prospective study had whole blood, serum and a nasopharyngeal or oropharyngeal swab collected by mobile phlebotomists. Participants in the prospective study had the option to provide additional blood draws and questionnaires over a 2-month period. Before DNA extraction, blood samples from the prospective study were shipped at room temperature or frozen.

The immunoSEQ Assay, a bias-controlled multiplex PCR, was used to amplify TCRbeta CDR3 regions from genomic DNA. The paper's processing steps were these. The number of nucleated cells in each sample was estimated from the amplification of reference gene primers within the assay. To quantify the absolute abundance of each unique TCRbeta CDR3 rearrangement, sequence reads were collapsed and filtered. For each sample, productive Simpson clonality was calculated by taking the square root of Simpson's diversity index across productive rearrangements. This is the immuneACCESS table as TCRdb keeps it, with only in-frame sequences that have V and J called. A part of the clones is gone; compared with another copy, unresolved V genes explain less than half, and the rest is unexplained. Clone size and V and J calls were adopted from that table, with D and trimming inferred from the DNA. Recorded for this sample are about 180,000 clones; 86% of them occurred a single time. The ten largest clones take up roughly 8.7% of the sample.

The chain joins TRBV5-6 to TRBJ1-2; TRBD1 agrees with 8 junctional bases. This TCR was recovered from a woman in her twenties or thirties who had recovered from COVID-19. The sample consisted of PBMCs or T cells enriched from blood (not recorded which). The CDR3 here reads CASSLVAGGGYGYTF. DNA sequence: TGTGCCAGCAGCTTGGTGGCAGGGGGCGGCTATGGCTACACCTTC.